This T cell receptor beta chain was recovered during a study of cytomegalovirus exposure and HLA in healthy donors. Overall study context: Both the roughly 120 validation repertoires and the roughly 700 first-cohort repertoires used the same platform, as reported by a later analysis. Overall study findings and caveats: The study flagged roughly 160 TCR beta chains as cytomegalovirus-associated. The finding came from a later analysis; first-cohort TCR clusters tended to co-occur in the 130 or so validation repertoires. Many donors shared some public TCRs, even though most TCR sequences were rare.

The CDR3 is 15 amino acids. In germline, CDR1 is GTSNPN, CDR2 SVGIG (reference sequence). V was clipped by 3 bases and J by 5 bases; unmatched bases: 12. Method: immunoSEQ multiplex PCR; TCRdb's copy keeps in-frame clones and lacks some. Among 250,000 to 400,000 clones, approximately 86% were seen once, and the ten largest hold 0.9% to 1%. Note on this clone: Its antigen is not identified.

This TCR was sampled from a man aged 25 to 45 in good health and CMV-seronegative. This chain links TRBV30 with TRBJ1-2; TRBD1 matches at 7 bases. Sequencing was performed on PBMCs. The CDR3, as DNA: TGTGCCTGGAGCCATCAAACCGGGACAGTTTATGGCTACACCTTC. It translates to CAWSHQTGTVYGYTF.